This TCR beta chain was captured in a study of T cell responses to AZD1222 COVID-19 vaccine. Study-wide findings and caveats: Recipients of two AZD1222 doses showed rising Spike-specific TCR breadth and depth. Reportedly, nearly half of unique spike TCRs recognized epitopes outside B.1.351/B.1.1.7 mutations.

Regarding this clone: What it recognizes is unknown.

CDR3 size: 14 residues. J lost 3 bases, V lost 6 bases, and 1 base had no gene match. Germline V gene lookup returns CDR1 ENHRY and CDR2 SYGVKD. Libraries were prepared by immunoSEQ multiplex PCR; TCRdb keeps only in-frame clonotypes and omits some of them. Of 25,000 to 30,000 clones detected, roughly 73% appear once; the ten largest clones hold approximately 5%. This sequence joins TRBV10-3 and TRBJ1-6; TRBD1 matches at 8 bases. The receptor comes from an adult in good health. Sequencing was performed on peripheral blood, taken on day 0 of AZD1222 vaccination. This CDR3 reads CAIRTGDYNSPLHF. In nucleotides, the CDR3 is TGTGCCATCAGGACAGGGGACTATAATTCACCCCTCCACTTT.